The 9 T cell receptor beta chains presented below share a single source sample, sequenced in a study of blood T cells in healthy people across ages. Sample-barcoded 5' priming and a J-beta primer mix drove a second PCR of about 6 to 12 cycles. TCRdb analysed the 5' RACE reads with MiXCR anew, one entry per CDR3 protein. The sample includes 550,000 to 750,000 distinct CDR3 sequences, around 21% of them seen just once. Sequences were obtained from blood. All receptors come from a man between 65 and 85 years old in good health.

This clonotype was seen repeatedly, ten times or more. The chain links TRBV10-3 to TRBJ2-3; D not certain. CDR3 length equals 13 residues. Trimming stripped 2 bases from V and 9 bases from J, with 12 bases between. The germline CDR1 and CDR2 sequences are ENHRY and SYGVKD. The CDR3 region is CAISEDKVGTQYF. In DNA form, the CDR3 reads TGTGCCATCAGTGAGGACAAGGTGGGCACGCAGTATTTT.

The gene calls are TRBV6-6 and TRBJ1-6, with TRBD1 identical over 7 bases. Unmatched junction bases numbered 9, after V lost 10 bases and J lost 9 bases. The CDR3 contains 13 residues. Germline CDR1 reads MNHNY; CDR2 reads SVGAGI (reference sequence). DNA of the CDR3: TGTGCCAACACGGGACAGCTTCGTTCACCCCTCCACTTT. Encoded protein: CANTGQLRSPLHF.

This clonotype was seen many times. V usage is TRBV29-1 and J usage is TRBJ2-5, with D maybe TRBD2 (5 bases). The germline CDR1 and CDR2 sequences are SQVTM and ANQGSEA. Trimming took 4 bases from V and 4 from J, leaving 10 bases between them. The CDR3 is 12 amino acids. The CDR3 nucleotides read TGCAGCGTTGTTGGGAGAGGAGAGACCCAGTACTTC. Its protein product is CSVVGRGETQYF. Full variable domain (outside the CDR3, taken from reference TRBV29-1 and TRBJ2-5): SAVISQKPSRDICQRGTSLTIQCQVDSQVTMMFWYRQQPGQSLTLIATANQGSEATYESGFVIDKFPISRPNLTFSTLTVSNMSPEDSSIYLCSVVGRGETQYFGPGTRLLVL.

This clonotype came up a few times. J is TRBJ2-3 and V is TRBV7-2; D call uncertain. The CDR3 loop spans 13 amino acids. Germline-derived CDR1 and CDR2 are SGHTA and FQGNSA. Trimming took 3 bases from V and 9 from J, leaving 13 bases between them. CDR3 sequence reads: CASSFSDPPTQYF. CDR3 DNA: TGTGCCAGCAGCTTTTCGGATCCCCCAACGCAGTATTTT.

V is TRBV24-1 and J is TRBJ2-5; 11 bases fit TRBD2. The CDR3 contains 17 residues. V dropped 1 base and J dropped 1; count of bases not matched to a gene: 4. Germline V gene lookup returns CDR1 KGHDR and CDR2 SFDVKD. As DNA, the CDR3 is TGTGCCACCAGTGATTTTTCCGGGACTAGCGGCCAAGAGACCCAGTACTTC. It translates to CATSDFSGTSGQETQYF.

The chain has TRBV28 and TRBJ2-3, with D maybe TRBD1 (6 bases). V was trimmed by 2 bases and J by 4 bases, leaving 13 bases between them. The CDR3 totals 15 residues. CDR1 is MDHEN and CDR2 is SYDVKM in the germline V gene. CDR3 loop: CASSLRGFVADTQYF. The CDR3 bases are TGTGCCAGCAGTTTAAGGGGGTTTGTCGCAGATACGCAGTATTTT. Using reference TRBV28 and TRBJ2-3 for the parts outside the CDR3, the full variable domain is DVKVTQSSRYLVKRTGEKVFLECVQDMDHENMFWYRQDPGLGLRLIYFSYDVKMKEKGDIPEGYSVSREKKERFSLILESASTNQTSMYLCASSLRGFVADTQYFGPGTRLTVL.

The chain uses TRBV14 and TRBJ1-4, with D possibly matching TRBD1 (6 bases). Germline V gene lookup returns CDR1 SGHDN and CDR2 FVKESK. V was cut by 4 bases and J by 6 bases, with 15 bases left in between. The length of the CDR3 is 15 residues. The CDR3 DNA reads TGTGCCAGCAGCCTTTCAGGGGAGATTCATGAAAAACTGTTTTTT. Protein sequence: CASSLSGEIHEKLFF.

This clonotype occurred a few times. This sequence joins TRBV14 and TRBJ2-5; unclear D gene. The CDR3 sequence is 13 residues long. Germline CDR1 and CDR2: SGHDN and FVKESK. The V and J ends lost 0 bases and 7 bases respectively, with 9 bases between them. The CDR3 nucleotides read TGTGCCAGCAGCCAAGATAGAGAAGGGACCCAGTACTTC. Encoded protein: CASSQDREGTQYF.

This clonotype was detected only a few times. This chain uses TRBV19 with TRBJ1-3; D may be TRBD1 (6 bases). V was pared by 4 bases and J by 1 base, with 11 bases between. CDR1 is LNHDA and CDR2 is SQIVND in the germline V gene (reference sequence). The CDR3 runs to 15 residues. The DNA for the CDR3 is TGTGCCAGTAGTACGCCCGGGACATCTGGAAACACCATATATTTT. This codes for CASSTPGTSGNTIYF.